One and the same sample provided the 26 T cell receptor beta chains below, sequenced in a study of cytomegalovirus exposure and HLA in healthy donors. The primer mix had 60 Vbeta and 13 Jbeta primers. Profiled with immunoSEQ multiplex PCR; TCRdb holds only in-frame clones, not every one. The repertoire holds 140,000 or so clones, with about 80% as singletons. The sequencing input was PBMCs. The receptors were sampled from a female donor in good health and CMV-seronegative.

The V and J genes are TRBV4-1 and TRBJ2-7; 9 nucleotides line up with TRBD2. The CDR3 totals 17 residues. The junction had 13 bases not matched to a gene; V was cut back by 0 bases and J by 7 bases. Germline V gene sequence: CDR1 MGHRA, CDR2 YSYEKL. In nucleotides, the CDR3 is TGCGCCAGCAGCCAAGACTTTTCCCTAGCGGGACTCCGGGAGCAGTACTTC. The encoded protein is CASSQDFSLAGLREQYF.

This clone was picked up one time. This sequence joins TRBV5-1 and TRBJ2-2; D may be TRBD2 (5 bases). V lost 0 bases and J lost 7, with 25 bases in between. The germline V gene encodes CDR1 SGHRS and CDR2 YFSETQ. This CDR3 is built from 19 residues. CDR3: CASSLANGIGELLFGELFF. The DNA for the CDR3 is TGCGCCAGCAGCTTGGCCAATGGGATCGGGGAACTACTGTTCGGGGAGCTGTTTTTT.

The V and J genes are TRBV2 and TRBJ1-4; 8 bases agree with TRBD1. The germline CDR1 and CDR2 sequences are SNHLY and FYNNEI. Unmatched junction bases numbered 7, after V lost 6 bases and J lost 7 bases. The CDR3 is made up of 14 amino acids. As DNA, the CDR3 is TGTGCCAGCAGGAGAGGACAGGGTGGTGAAAAACTGTTTTTT. It is translated as CASRRGQGGEKLFF.

The J gene is TRBJ1-4, the V gene TRBV5-1; 7 nucleotides match TRBD1. The length of the CDR3 is 17 residues. With 4 bases clipped from V and 0 bases from J, the junction kept 9 bases outside the gene matches. Germline values: CDR1 SGHRS, CDR2 YFSETQ. CDR3 protein: CASSHRGSRATNEKLFF. The CDR3 DNA reads as TGCGCCAGCAGCCACAGGGGATCTAGGGCAACTAATGAAAAACTGTTTTTT.

This chain uses TRBV11-3 with TRBJ2-1; 12 bases line up with TRBD2. Germline V gene lookup returns CDR1 SGHNT and CDR2 YENEEA. V lost 5 bases to trimming and J lost 5 bases; unmatched junction nucleotides: 10. The CDR3 is 17 residues long. The CDR3 DNA is TGTGCCAGCAGCGTAAGACCCCGACTAGCGGGGGACAATGAGCAGTTCTTC. Translation gives CASSVRPRLAGDNEQFF.

This clone is a singleton in its sample. The genes are TRBV21-1 and TRBJ1-5. TRBV21-1 is termed a pseudogene. CDR3 size: 16 residues. CDR3 in DNA: TGTGCCAGCAGCAAAGGCGCGGACTATAGCAATCAGCCCCAGCATTTT. It yields the protein CASSKGADYSNQPQHF.

In this sample, this clone turned up once. The chain joins TRBV7-2 to TRBJ2-3; D may be TRBD2 (7 bases). V was shortened by 4 bases and J by 6 bases, with 11 bases between the two germline ends. Looked up from germline, CDR1 is SGHTA and CDR2 is FQGNSA. The CDR3 runs to 13 residues. CDR3 in DNA: TGTGCCAGCAGCTCGGGGGGCTCGGATACGCAGTATTTT. It translates to CASSSGGSDTQYF.

J is TRBJ2-7 and V is TRBV27; 9 positions match TRBD1. The CDR3 runs to 15 residues. CDR1 MNHEY and CDR2 SMNVEV come from the germline V gene (reference sequence). Germline trimming cut 4 bases from V and 4 bases from J; bases unmatched to any gene: 8. The CDR3 nucleotides are TGTGCCAGCAGTTACCAAGCGGGGACAGGGTACGAGCAGTACTTC. Translating it yields CASSYQAGTGYEQYF.

V usage is TRBV29-1 and J usage is TRBJ1-2; D unclear. This CDR3 spans 12 amino acids. The germline gives CDR1 SQVTM, CDR2 ANQGSEA. Trimming removed 4 bases from V and 0 bases from J, with 6 bases in between. The DNA of the CDR3 is TGCAGCGTTGGAGTTCCTAACTATGGCTACACCTTC. This translates into CSVGVPNYGYTF.

The chain carries TRBV4-3 and TRBJ1-3, with unresolved D. CDR1 and CDR2 (germline): LGHNA, YSLEER. The ends were cut back, 0 bases at V and 11 bases at J, with 14 bases in the middle. This CDR3 contains 14 residues. CDR3 DNA sequence: TGCGCCAGCAGCCAAGAAGAATCAGGATTCGCCATATATTTT. Encoded protein: CASSQEESGFAIYF.

J is TRBJ2-7 and V is TRBV11-3, with 10 bases fitting TRBD1. Germline CDR1 is SGHNT and CDR2 is YENEEA. This CDR3 region has 15 residues. The V and J ends lost 5 bases and 5 bases, in that order; junction bases with no gene match: 9. The CDR3 loop is CASSPGTGEVHEQYF. The CDR3 nucleotides are TGTGCCAGCAGCCCCGGGACAGGGGAGGTCCACGAGCAGTACTTC.

The CDR3 protein is CASTWDRSKNIQYF. The CDR3 nucleotides are TGTGCCAGCACCTGGGACAGGTCTAAAAACATTCAGTACTTC. This chain uses TRBV7-8 with TRBJ2-4; TRBD1 matches at 8 bases. This CDR3 is built from 14 residues. V lost 7 bases to trimming and J lost 4 bases; unmatched junction nucleotides: 6. Germline V gene data show CDR1 as SGHVS and CDR2 as FQNEAQ.

The CDR3 protein is CASSYGQGAAEAFF. CDR3 DNA: TGCGCCAGCAGCTACGGACAGGGGGCTGCTGAAGCTTTCTTT. The chain carries TRBV5-1 and TRBJ1-1, with TRBD1 identical over 11 bases. The CDR3 has 14 residues. V trimming: 3 bases; J trimming: 6 bases; junction bases outside the gene matches: 4. Germline V lookup: CDR1 SGHRS, CDR2 YFSETQ.

In its sample, this clone was seen once. V gene TRBV7-9 combines with J gene TRBJ1-2; TRBD1 might be the D (5 bases). With 3 bases removed from V and 6 bases from J, the gap between germline ends came to 14 bases. The CDR3 totals 14 residues. Per germline, CDR1 SEHNR and CDR2 FQNEAQ (reference sequence). This CDR3 reads CASSFGGGPNGYTF. The CDR3 region has the DNA TGTGCCAGCAGCTTTGGCGGGGGTCCCAATGGCTACACCTTC. Looking up the rest from reference TRBV7-9 and TRBJ1-2 gives the full variable domain: DTGVSQNPRHKITKRGQNVTFRCDPISEHNRLYWYRQTLGQGPEFLTYFQNEAQLEKSRLLSDRFSAERPKGSFSTLEIQRTEQGDSAMYLCASSFGGGPNGYTFGSGTRLTVV.

V usage is TRBV7-4 and J usage is TRBJ2-1; perhaps TRBD2 as D (6 bases). Trimming took 1 base from V and 9 from J, leaving 31 bases between them. Per germline, CDR1 SGHVT and CDR2 SQSDAQ. The CDR3 consists of 20 residues. The CDR3 DNA reads TGTGCCAGCAGCTTAGAGTCCCTTTGGGAGGCAGAATCCCAAAGGATTGAGCAGTTCTTC. Translated, it gives CASSLESLWEAESQRIEQFF.

This clone was counted between two and nine times. V is TRBV6-1 and J is TRBJ2-2, with D perhaps TRBD1 (6 bases). CDR3 length: 15 amino acids. The germline CDR1 and CDR2 sequences are MNHNS and SASEGT. Trimming took 6 bases from V and 6 from J, leaving 17 bases between them. This CDR3 is CASRSEPGVPGELFF. The CDR3 DNA reads as TGTGCCAGCAGAAGTGAGCCAGGGGTACCCGGGGAGCTGTTTTTT.

The rearrangement uses TRBV4-3 and TRBJ2-3, with a tentative D call TRBD2 (5 bases). V dropped 4 bases and J dropped 7 bases, with 15 bases sitting between them. The CDR3 is made up of 14 amino acids. Germline-derived CDR1 and CDR2 are LGHNA and YSLEER. In DNA form, the CDR3 reads TGCGCCAGCAGCCCTAGGGTCGAGGGCTATACGCAGTATTTT. Translated: CASSPRVEGYTQYF.

The chain uses TRBV29-1 and TRBJ1-2; D is ambiguous. The CDR3 covers 12 residues. CDR1 and CDR2 from the germline V gene are SQVTM and ANQGSEA. V lost 3 bases and J lost 4, with 9 bases in between. The CDR3 nucleotides read TGCAGCGTTGACAGCGGTCCCTATGGCTACACCTTC. Translation: CSVDSGPYGYTF.

The V call is TRBV5-5, the J call TRBJ1-1, with D uncertain. The V gene lost 0 bases and the J gene lost 0 bases, with 12 bases spanning the gap. The germline V gene has CDR1 SGHKS and CDR2 YYEKEE (reference sequence). The CDR3 length is 16 residues. For the CDR3, the DNA is TGTGCCAGCAGCTTGGCTAACGGACTAATGAACACTGAAGCTTTCTTT. Protein product: CASSLANGLMNTEAFF.

The chain employs TRBV6-5 and TRBJ2-5; D call uncertain. Germline CDR1 and CDR2: MNHEY and SVGAGI. The germline V and J ends were trimmed by 2 bases and 1 base, with 11 bases remaining between them. This CDR3 is 15 amino acids long. The CDR3 sequence is CASSYRGPTQETQYF. The CDR3, as DNA: TGTGCCAGCAGTTACCGAGGCCCTACCCAAGAGACCCAGTACTTC.

In this sample, this clone turned up many times. The chain couples TRBV5-6 to TRBJ2-7, with 8 bases matching TRBD1. V shed 4 bases and J 6 bases; nucleotides not matched to a gene: 3. Germline lookup yields CDR1 SGHDT and CDR2 YYEEEE. This CDR3 is built from 12 residues. The CDR3 DNA reads TGTGCCAGCAGCCCGACAGGGGCCGAGCAGTACTTC. Protein sequence: CASSPTGAEQYF.

The chain couples TRBV28 to TRBJ2-7; 12 bases align to TRBD1. V was clipped by 8 bases and J by 2 bases; unmatched bases: 19. There are 19 residues in the CDR3. Germline lookup yields CDR1 MDHEN and CDR2 SYDVKM. The CDR3 loop reads CASGEPGTGGAVKPYEQYF. As DNA, the CDR3 is TGTGCCAGCGGGGAACCGGGGACAGGGGGCGCAGTCAAACCCTACGAGCAGTACTTC.

This chain uses TRBV5-1 with TRBJ2-7; D perhaps matches TRBD2 (6 bases). The germline V gene encodes CDR1 SGHRS and CDR2 YFSETQ. The CDR3 contains 16 residues. Trimming removed 0 bases from V and 3 bases from J, with 16 bases in between. The CDR3 bases are TGCGCCAGCAGCTTGGAGTCGGGAGCGACCTACTACGAGCAGTACTTC. Its translation is CASSLESGATYYEQYF.

The rearrangement joins TRBV30 to TRBJ1-1, with D perhaps TRBD1 (5 bases). Germline assignment: CDR1 GTSNPN and CDR2 SVGIG (reference sequence). Deletions cut 1 base from V and 1 base from J, with 13 bases between. The CDR3 sequence is 15 residues long. The CDR3 sequence is CAWSEAGLGNTEAFF. The CDR3 coding sequence is TGTGCCTGGAGTGAGGCAGGGCTAGGGAACACTGAAGCTTTCTTT.

This clone was recorded a few times. The chain combines TRBV7-3 with TRBJ1-1; possible D gene TRBD1, 5 bases. CDR3 length: 13 amino acids. V dropped 3 bases and J dropped 6 bases, with 11 bases sitting between them. Germline V gene lookup returns CDR1 SGHTA and CDR2 FQGTGA. CDR3 coding DNA: TGTGCCAGCAGCTTTCGGCAGGGCCCTGAAGCTTTCTTT. Amino acids: CASSFRQGPEAFF.

This chain connects TRBV30 to TRBJ2-3; D unclear. Trimming removed 2 bases from V and 2 bases from J, with 14 bases in between. The length of the CDR3 is 15 residues. Germline V gives CDR1 GTSNPN, CDR2 SVGIG (reference sequence). The CDR3 DNA sequence: TGTGCCTGGAGTATATTCGGGTCCATCACAGATACGCAGTATTTT. It codes for CAWSIFGSITDTQYF.